This TCR beta chain was observed in a study of blood T cell repertoires in COVID-19. TCRdb's copy holds only in-frame clones and misses some; the assay was immunoSEQ multiplex PCR. The data contain tens of thousands of clones, roughly 89% of them singletons. J gave up 7 bases and V 2 bases, and 21 bases lay outside the gene matches. This CDR3 contains 20 residues. Germline CDR1 reads LGHDT; CDR2 reads YNNKEL (reference sequence). V usage is TRBV3-1 (or the pseudogene TRBV3-2) and J usage is TRBJ1-5, with TRBD1 identical over 9 bases. This receptor was identified in a human donor in a cohort sampled during active COVID-19. What was sequenced was peripheral blood. The CDR3 reads CASSQWTGTGSGQARQPQHF. The CDR3 nucleotides read TGTGCCAGCAGCCAATGGACCGGGACAGGGTCCGGTCAAGCGAGACAGCCCCAGCATTTT.